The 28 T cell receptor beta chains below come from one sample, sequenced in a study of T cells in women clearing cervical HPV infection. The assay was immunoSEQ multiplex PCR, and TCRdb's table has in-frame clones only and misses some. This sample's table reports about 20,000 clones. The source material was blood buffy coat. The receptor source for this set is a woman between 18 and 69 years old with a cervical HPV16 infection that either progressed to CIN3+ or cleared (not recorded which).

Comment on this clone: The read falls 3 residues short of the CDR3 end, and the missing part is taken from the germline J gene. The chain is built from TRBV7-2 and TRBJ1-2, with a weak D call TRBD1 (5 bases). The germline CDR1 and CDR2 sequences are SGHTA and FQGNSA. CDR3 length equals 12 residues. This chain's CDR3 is CASSSQGRGYTF. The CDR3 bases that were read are TGTGCCAGCAGCTCCCAGGGAAGGGGC.

CDR3 region: CASSLEIGVNTEAFF. CDR3 bases read: TGTGCCAGCAGCTTAGAAATAGGGGTGAACACTGAA. The V call is TRBV11-1, the J call TRBJ1-1; possibly TRBD1 for D (5 bases). The CDR3 end lies 3 residues beyond the end of the read and is filled in from the germline J gene. The germline V gene encodes CDR1 SGHAT and CDR2 FQDESV (reference sequence). The CDR3 length is 15 residues. Trimming stripped 1 base from V and 0 bases from J, with 9 bases between.

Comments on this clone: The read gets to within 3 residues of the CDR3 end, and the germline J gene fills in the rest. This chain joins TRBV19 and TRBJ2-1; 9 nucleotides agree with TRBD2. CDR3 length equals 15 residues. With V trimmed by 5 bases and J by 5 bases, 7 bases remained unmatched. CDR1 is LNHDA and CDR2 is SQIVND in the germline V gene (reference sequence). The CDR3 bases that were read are TGTGCCAGTAGTTTACTAGCGGGCCTCAACAATGAG. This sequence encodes CASSLLAGLNNE. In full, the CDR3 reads CASSLLAGLNNEQFF.

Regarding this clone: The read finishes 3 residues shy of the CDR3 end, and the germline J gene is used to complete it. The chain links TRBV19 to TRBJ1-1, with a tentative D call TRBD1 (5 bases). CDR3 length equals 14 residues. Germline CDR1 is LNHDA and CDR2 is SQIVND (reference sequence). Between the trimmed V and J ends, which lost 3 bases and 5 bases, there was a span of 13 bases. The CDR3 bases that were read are TGTGCCAGTAGTATCATCCTCAGGGAAACTGAA. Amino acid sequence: CASSIILRETE. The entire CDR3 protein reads CASSIILRETEAFF. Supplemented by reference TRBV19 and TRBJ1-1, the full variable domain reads DGGITQSPKYLFRKEGQNVTLSCEQNLNHDAMYWYRQDPGQGLRLIYYSQIVNDFQKGDIAEGYSVSREKKESFPLTVTSAQKNPTAFYLCASSIILRETEAFFGQGTRLTVV.

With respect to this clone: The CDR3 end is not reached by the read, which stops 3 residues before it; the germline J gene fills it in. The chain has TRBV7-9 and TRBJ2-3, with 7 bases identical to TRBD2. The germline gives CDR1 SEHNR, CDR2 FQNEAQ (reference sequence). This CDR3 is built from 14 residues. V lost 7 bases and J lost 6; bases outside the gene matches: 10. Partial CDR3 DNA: TGTGCCAGCATCGGGGAGGGCCTTCCGGATACG. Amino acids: CASIGEGLPDT. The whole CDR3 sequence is CASIGEGLPDTQYF.

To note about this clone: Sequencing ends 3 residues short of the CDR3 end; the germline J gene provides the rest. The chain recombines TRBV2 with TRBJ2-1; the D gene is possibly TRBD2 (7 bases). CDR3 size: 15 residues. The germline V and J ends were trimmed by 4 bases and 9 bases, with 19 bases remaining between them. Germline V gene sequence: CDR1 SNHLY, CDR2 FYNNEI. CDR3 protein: CASSGGGGPASEQFF. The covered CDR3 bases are TGTGCCAGCAGTGGCGGCGGGGGCCCCGCGAGTGAG.

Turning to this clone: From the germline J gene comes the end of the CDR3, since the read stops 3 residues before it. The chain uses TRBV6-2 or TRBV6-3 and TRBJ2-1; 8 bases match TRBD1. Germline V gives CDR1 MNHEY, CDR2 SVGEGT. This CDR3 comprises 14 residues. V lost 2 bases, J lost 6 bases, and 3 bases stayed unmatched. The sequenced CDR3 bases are TGTGCCAGCAGTTACGGGGGACAGGCCAATGAG. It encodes CASSYGGQANE. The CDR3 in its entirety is CASSYGGQANEQFF.

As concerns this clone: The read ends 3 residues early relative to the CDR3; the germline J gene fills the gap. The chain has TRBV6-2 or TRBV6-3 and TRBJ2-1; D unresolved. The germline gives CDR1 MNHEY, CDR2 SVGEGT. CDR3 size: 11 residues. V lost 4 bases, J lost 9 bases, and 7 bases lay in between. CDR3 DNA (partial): TGTGCCAGCAGTTTGTCCGGTGAG. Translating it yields CASSLSGE. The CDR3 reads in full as CASSLSGEQFF.

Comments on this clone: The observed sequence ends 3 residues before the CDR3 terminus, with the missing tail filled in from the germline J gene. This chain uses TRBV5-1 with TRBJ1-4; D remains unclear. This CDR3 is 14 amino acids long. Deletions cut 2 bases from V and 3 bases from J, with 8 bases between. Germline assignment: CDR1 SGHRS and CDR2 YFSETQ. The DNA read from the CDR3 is TGCGCCAGCAGCTTCGGGGAATCTAATGAAAAA. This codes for CASSFGESNEK. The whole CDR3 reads CASSFGESNEKLFF.

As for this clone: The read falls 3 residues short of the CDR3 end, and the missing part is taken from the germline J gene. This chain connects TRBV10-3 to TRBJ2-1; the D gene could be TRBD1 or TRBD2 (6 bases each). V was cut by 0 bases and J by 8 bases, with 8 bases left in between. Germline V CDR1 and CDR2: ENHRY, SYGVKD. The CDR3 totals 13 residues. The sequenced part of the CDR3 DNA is TGTGCCATCAGTGAGTCGGAGGGGGATGAG. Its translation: CAISESEGDE. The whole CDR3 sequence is CAISESEGDEQFF.

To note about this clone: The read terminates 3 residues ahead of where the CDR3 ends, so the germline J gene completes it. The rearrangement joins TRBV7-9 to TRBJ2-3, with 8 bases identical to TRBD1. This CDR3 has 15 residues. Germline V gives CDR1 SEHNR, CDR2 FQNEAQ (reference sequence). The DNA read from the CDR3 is TGTGCCAGCAGCTCACGACAGGGGCGCCTCGAGACG. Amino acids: CASSSRQGRLET. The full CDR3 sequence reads CASSSRQGRLETQYF.

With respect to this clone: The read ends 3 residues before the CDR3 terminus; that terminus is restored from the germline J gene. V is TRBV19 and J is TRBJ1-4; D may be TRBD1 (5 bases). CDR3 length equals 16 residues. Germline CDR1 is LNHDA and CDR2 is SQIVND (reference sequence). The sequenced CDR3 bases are TGTGCCAGTAGTATCATTGGGGTCTCTGGGGCCAACGTA. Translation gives CASSIIGVSGANV. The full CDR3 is CASSIIGVSGANVLFF.

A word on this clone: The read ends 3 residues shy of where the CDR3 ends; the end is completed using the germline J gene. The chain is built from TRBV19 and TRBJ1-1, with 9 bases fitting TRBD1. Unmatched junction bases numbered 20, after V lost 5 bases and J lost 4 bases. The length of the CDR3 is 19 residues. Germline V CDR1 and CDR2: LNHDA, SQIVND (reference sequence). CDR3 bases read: TGTGCCAGTAGTGGAGTGAGTATGAGGGACAGGGTTTTGCGCACTGAA. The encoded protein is CASSGVSMRDRVLRTE. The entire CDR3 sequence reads CASSGVSMRDRVLRTEAFF.

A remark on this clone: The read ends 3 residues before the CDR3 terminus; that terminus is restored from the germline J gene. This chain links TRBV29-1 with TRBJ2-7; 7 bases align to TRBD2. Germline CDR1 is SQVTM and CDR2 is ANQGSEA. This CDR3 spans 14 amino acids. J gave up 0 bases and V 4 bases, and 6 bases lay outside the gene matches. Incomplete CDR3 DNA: TGCAGCGTTGCCATTGGCGGGAGCTCCTACGAG. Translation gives CSVAIGGSSYE. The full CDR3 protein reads CSVAIGGSSYEQYF.

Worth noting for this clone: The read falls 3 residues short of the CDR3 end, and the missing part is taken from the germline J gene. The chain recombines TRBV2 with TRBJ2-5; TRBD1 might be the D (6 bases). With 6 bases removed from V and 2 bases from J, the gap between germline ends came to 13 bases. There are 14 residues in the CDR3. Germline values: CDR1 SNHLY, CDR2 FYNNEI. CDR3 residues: CASSFRQDQETQYF. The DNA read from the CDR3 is TGTGCCAGCAGCTTTAGACAGGATCAAGAGACC.

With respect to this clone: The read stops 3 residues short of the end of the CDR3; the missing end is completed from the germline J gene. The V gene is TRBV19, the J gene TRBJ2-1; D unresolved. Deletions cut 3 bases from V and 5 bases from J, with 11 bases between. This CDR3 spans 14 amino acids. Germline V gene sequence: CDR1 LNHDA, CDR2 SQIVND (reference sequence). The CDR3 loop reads CASSITDGNNEQFF. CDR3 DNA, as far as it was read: TGTGCCAGTAGTATCACAGACGGCAACAATGAG.

The part of the CDR3 DNA that was read is TGTGCCAGCTCACCTTCGAGCGGAGGAGTAGATACC. It codes for CASSPSSGGVDT. The complete CDR3 sequence is CASSPSSGGVDTYTF. The chain couples TRBV18 to TRBJ1-2, with D unresolved. Read data end 3 residues before the CDR3 end; the end is taken from the germline J gene. Germline V gene sequence: CDR1 KGHSH, CDR2 LQKENI. CDR3 length: 15 residues.

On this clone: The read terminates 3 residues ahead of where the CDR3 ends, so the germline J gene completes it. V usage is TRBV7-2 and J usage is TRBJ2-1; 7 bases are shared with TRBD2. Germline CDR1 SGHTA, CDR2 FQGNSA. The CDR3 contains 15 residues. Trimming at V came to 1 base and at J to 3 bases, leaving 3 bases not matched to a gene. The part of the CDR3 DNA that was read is TGTGCCAGCAGCTTAGGGTCTAGCGGCTACAATGAG. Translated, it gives CASSLGSSGYNE. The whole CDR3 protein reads CASSLGSSGYNEQFF.

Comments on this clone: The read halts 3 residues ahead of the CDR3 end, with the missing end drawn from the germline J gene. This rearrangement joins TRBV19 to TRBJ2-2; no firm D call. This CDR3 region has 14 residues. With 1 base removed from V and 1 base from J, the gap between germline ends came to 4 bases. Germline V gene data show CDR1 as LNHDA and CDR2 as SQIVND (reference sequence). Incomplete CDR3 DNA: TGTGCCAGTAGTATAGCGGGGAACACCGGGGAG. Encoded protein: CASSIAGNTGE. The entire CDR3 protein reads CASSIAGNTGELFF.

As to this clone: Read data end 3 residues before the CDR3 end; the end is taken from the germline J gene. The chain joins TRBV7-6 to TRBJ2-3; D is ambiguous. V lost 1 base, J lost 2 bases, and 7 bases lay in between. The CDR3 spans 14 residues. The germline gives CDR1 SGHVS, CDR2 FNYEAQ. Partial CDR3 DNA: TGTGCCAGCAGCTTAGGGCCAGACACAGATACG. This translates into CASSLGPDTDT. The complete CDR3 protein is CASSLGPDTDTQYF.

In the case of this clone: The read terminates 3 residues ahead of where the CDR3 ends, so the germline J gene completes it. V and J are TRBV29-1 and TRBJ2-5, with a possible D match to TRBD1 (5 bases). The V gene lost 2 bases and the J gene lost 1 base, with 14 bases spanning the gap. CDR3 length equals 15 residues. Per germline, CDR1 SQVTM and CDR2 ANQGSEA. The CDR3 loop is CSVEPLGQGQETQYF. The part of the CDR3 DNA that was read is TGCAGCGTTGAACCCCTAGGGCAGGGCCAAGAGACC. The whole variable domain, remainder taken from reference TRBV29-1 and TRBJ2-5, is SAVISQKPSRDICQRGTSLTIQCQVDSQVTMMFWYRQQPGQSLTLIATANQGSEATYESGFVIDKFPISRPNLTFSTLTVSNMSPEDSSIYLCSVEPLGQGQETQYFGPGTRLLVL.

The CDR3 reads CASSHARGGQETQYF. The DNA read from the CDR3 is TGTGCCAGCAGTCACGCCCGGGGTGGACAAGAGACC. The V call is TRBV7-9, the J call TRBJ2-5; D might be TRBD2 (5 bases). Read data end 3 residues before the CDR3 end; the end is taken from the germline J gene. Germline V CDR1 and CDR2: SEHNR, FQNEAQ (reference sequence). V was clipped by 6 bases and J by 2 bases, with 16 bases between them. This CDR3 has 15 amino acids.

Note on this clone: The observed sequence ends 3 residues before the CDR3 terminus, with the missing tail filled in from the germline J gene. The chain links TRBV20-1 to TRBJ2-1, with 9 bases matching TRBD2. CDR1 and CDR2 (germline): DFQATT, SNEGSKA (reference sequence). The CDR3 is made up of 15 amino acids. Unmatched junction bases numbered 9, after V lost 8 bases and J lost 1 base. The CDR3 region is CSTTGLAWSYNEQFF. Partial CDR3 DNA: TGCAGTACTACGGGACTAGCCTGGTCCTACAATGAG.

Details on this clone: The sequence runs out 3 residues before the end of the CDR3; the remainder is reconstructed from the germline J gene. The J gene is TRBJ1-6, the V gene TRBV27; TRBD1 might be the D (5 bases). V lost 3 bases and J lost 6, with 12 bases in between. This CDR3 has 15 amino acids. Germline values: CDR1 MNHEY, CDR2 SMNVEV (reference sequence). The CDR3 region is CASSLSPGFNSPLHF. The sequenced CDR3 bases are TGTGCCAGCAGTTTGAGTCCAGGGTTTAATTCACCC.

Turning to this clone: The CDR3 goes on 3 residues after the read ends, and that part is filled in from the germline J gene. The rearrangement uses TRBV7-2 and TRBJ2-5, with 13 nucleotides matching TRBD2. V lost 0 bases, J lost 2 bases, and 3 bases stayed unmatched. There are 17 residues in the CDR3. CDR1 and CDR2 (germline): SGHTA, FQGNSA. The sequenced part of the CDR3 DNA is TGTGCCAGCAGCTTAGCCCCACTAGCGGGGGGGCAAGAGACC. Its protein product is CASSLAPLAGGQET. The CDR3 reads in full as CASSLAPLAGGQETQYF.

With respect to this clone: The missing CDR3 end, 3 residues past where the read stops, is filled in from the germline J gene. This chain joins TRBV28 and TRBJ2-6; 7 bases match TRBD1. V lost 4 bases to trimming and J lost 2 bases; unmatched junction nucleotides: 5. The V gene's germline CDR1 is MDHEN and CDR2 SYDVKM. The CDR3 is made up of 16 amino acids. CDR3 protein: CASSSPGGAGANVLTF. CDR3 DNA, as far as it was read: TGTGCCAGCAGTTCCCCAGGGGGAGCTGGGGCCAACGTC. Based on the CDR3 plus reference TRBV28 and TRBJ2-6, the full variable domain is DVKVTQSSRYLVKRTGEKVFLECVQDMDHENMFWYRQDPGLGLRLIYFSYDVKMKEKGDIPEGYSVSREKKERFSLILESASTNQTSMYLCASSSPGGAGANVLTFGAGSRLTVL.

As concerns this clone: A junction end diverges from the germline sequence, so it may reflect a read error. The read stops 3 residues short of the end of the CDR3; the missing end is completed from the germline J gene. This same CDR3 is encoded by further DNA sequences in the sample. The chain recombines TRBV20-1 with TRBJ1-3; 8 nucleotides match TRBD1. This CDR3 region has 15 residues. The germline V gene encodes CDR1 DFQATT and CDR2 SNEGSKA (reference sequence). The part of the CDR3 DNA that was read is TGCAGTGCGCACTCAGGGGGCTATTCTGGAAACACG. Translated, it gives CSAHSGGYSGNT. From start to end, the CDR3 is CSAHSGGYSGNTIYF.

CDR3: CASSTTSPNSPLFF. The covered CDR3 bases are TGTGCCAGTAGTACAACGAGCCCTAATTCACCA. The chain links TRBV19 to TRBJ1-4, with D unclear. The read ends 3 residues before the CDR3 terminus; that terminus is restored from the germline J gene. CDR1 is LNHDA and CDR2 is SQIVND in the germline V gene (reference sequence). The CDR3 spans 14 residues.